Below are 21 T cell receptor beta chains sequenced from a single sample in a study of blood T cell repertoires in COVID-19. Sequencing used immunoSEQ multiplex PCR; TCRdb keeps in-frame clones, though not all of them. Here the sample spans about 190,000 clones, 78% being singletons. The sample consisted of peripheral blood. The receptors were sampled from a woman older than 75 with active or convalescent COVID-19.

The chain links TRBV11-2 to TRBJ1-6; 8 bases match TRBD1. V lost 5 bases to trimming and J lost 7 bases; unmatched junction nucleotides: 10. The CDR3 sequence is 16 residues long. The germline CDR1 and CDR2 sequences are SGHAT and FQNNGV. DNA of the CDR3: TGTGCCAGCAGCGGTCGTGGTAGACAGGGGAATTCACCCCTCCACTTT. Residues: CASSGRGRQGNSPLHF.

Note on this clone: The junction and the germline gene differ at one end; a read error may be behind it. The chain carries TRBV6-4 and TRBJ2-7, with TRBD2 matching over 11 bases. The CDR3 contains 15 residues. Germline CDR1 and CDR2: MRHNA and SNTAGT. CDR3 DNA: TGTGCCAGCAGTCCTACTAGCGGGGGTTCCTCCGAGCAGTACTTC. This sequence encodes CASSPTSGGSSEQYF.

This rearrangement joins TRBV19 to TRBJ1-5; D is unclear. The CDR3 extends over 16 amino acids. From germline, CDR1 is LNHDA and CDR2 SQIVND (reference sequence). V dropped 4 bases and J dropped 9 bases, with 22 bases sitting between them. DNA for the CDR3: TGTGCCAGTAGTACCATTGTCTTTGAGAATTCGGGGCCCCAGCATTTT. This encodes CASSTIVFENSGPQHF.

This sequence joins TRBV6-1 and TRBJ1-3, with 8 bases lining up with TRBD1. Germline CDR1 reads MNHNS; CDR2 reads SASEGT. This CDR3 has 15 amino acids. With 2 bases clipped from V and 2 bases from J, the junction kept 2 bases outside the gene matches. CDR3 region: CASSEQQGAGNTIYF. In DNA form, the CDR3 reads TGTGCCAGCAGTGAACAACAGGGGGCTGGAAACACCATATATTTT.

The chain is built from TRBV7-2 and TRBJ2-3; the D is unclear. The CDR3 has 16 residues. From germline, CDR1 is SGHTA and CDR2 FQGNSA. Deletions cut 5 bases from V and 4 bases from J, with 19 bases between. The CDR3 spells CASSPQRRSQADTQYF. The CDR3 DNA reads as TGTGCCAGCAGCCCCCAACGCAGGTCACAAGCAGATACGCAGTATTTT. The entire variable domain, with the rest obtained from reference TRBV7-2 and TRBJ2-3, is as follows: GAGVSQSPSNKVTEKGKDVELRCDPISGHTALYWYRQSLGQGLEFLIYFQGNSAPDKSGLPSDRFSAERTGGSVSTLTIQRTQQEDSAVYLCASSPQRRSQADTQYFGPGTRLTVL.

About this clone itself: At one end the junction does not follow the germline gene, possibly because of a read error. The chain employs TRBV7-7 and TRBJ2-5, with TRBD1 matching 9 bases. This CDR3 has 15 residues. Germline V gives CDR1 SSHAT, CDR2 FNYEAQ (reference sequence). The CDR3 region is CASSFYRGPGETQYF. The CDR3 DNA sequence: TGTGCTAGCAGCTTTTACAGGGGGCCGGGGGAGACCCAGTACTTC.

CDR3 nucleotide sequence: TGCGCCAGCAGCCTAGACCGTGGGACAGGGAATGAAAAACTGTTTTTT. It codes for CASSLDRGTGNEKLFF. This chain uses TRBV4-3 with TRBJ1-4, with TRBD1 matching over 9 bases. V dropped 4 bases and J dropped 5; count of bases not matched to a gene: 8. The CDR3 consists of 16 residues. Germline V gives CDR1 LGHNA, CDR2 YSLEER.

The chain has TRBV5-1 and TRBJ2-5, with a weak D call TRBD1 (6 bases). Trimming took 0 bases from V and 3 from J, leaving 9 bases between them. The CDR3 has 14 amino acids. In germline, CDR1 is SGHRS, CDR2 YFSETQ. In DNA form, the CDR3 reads TGCGCCAGCAGCTTGGACAGGGCCGAAGAGACCCAGTACTTC. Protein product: CASSLDRAEETQYF.

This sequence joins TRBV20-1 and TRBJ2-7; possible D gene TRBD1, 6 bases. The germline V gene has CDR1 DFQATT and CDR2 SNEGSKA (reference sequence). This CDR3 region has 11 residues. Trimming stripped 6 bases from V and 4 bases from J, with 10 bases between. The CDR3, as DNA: TGCAGTGCGAACGACAGGTACGAGCAGTACTTC. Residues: CSANDRYEQYF.

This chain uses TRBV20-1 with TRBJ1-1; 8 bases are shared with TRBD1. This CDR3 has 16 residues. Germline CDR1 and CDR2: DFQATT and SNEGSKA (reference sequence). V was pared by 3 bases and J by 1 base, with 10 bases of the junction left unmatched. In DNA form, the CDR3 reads TGCAGTGCTAGTACCCAGGGGGCGCGTGGGAACACTGAAGCTTTCTTT. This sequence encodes CSASTQGARGNTEAFF.

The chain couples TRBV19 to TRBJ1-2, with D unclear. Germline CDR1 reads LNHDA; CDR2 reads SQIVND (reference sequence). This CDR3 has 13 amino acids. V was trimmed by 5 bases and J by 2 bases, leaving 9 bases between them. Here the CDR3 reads CASSLGRNYGYTF. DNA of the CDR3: TGTGCCAGTAGTCTGGGCAGGAACTATGGCTACACCTTC. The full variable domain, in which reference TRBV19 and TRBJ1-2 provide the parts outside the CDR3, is DGGITQSPKYLFRKEGQNVTLSCEQNLNHDAMYWYRQDPGQGLRLIYYSQIVNDFQKGDIAEGYSVSREKKESFPLTVTSAQKNPTAFYLCASSLGRNYGYTFGSGTRLTVV.

The CDR3 nucleotides read TGTGCCAGCTCACCACCGAACAGGGTCTCCTACAATGAGCAGTTCTTC. The encoded protein is CASSPPNRVSYNEQFF. The gene calls are TRBV18 and TRBJ2-1; D perhaps matches TRBD1 (6 bases). The germline CDR1 and CDR2 sequences are KGHSH and LQKENI. Trimming pared 0 bases from V and 0 bases from J, leaving 9 bases between. The CDR3 spans 16 residues.

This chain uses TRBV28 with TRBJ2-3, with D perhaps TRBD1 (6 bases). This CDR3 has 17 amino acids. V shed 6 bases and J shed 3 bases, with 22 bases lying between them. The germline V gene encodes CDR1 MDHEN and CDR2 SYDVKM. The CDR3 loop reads CASSQTYRAIPTDTQYF. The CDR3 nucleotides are TGTGCCAGCAGCCAAACTTACAGGGCGATCCCAACAGATACGCAGTATTTT.

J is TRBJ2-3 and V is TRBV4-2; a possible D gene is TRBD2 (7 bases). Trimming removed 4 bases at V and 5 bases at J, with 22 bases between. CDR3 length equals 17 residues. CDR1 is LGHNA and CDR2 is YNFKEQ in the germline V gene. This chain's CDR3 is CASSPLGGGGREDTQYF. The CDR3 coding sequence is TGTGCCAGCAGCCCTCTAGGAGGGGGGGGCCGCGAAGATACGCAGTATTTT.

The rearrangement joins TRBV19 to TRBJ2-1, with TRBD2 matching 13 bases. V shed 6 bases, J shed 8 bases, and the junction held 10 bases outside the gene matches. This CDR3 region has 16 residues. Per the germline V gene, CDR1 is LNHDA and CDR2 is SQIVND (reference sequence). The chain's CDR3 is CASSDRLAGGVDEQFF. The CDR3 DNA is TGTGCCAGTAGCGATAGACTAGCGGGGGGAGTCGATGAGCAGTTCTTC.

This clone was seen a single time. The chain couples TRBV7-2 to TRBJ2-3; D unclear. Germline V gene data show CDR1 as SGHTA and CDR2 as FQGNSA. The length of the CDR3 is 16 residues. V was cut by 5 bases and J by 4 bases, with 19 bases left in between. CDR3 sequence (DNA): TGTGCCAGCAGCCAAACAATCAGATCCCACGCAGATACGCAGTATTTT. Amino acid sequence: CASSQTIRSHADTQYF.

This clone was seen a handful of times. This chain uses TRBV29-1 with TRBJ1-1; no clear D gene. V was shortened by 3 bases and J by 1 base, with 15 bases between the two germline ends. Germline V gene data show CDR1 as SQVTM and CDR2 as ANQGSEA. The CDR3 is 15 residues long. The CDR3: CSVDPLIRSNTEAFF. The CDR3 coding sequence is TGCAGCGTTGACCCCCTAATCCGATCGAACACTGAAGCTTTCTTT.

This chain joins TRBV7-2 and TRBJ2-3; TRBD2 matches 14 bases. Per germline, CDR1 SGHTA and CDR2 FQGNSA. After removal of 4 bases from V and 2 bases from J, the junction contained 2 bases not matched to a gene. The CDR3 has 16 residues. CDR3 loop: CASSWGLAGDTDTQYF. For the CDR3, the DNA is TGTGCCAGCAGCTGGGGACTAGCGGGGGACACAGATACGCAGTATTTT.

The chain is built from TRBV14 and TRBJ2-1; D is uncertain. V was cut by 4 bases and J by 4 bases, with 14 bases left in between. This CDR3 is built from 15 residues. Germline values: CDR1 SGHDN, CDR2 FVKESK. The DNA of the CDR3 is TGTGCCAGCAGCCCCGTTGTGGCCGTATACAATGAGCAGTTCTTC. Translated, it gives CASSPVVAVYNEQFF. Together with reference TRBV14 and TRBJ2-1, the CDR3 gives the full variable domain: EAGVTQFPSHSVIEKGQTVTLRCDPISGHDNLYWYRRVMGKEIKFLLHFVKESKQDESGMPNNRFLAERTGGTYSTLKVQPAELEDSGVYFCASSPVVAVYNEQFFGPGTRLTVL.

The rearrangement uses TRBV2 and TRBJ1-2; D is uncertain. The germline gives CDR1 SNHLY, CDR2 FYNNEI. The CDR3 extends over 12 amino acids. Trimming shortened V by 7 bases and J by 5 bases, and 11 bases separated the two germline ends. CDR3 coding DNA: TGTGCCAGCACGCGGCAAGATTATGGCTACACCTTC. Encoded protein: CASTRQDYGYTF.

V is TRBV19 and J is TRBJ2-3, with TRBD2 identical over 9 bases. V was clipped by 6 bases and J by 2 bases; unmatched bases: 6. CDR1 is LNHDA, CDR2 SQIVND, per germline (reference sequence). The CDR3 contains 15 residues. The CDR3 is CASRRAGGTTDTQYF. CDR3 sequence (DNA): TGTGCCAGTAGAAGAGCGGGGGGCACCACAGATACGCAGTATTTT.